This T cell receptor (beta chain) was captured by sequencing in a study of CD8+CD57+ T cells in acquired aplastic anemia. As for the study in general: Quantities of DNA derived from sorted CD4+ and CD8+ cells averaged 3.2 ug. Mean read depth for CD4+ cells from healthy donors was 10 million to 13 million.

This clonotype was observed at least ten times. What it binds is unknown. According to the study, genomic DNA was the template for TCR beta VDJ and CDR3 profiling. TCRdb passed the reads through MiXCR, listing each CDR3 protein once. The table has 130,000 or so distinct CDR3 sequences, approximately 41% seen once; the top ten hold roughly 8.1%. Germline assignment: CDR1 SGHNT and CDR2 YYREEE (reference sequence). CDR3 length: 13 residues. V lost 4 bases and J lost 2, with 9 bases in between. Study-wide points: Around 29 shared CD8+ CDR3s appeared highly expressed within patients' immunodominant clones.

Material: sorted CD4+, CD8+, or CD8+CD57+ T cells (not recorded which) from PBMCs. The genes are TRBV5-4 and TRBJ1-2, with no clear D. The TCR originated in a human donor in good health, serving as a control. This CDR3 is CASSPDGNYGYTF. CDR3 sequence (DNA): TGTGCCAGCAGCCCGGACGGGAACTATGGCTACACCTTC.